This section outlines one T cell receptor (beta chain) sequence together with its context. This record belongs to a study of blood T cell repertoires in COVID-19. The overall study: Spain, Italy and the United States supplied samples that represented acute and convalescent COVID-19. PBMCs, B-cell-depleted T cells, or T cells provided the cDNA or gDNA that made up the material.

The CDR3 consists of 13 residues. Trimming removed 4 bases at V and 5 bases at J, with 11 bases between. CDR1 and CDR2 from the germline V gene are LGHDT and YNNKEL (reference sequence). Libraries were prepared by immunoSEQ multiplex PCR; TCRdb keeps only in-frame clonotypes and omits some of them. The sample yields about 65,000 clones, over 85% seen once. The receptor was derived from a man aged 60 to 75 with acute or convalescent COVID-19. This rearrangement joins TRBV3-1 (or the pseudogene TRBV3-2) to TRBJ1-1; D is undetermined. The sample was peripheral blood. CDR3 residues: CASSPGSRTEAFF. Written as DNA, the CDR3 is TGTGCCAGCAGCCCGGGGTCGCGTACTGAAGCTTTCTTT.